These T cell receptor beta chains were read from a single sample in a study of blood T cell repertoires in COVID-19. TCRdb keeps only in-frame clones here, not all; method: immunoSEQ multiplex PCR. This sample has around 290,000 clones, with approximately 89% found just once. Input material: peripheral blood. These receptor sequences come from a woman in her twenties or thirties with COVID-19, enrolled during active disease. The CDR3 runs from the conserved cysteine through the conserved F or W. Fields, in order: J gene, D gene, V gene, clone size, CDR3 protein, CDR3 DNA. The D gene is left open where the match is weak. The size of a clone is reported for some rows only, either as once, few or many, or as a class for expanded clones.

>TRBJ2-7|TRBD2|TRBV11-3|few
CASSPSGVLGEQYF
TGTGCCAGCAGCCCCAGCGGGGTCTTGGGTGAGCAGTACTTC
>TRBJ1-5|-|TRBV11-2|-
CASSRQAHQPQHF
TGTGCCAGCAGTCGACAGGCTCATCAGCCCCAGCATTTT
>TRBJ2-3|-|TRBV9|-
CASSVGGSSGDTQYF
TGTGCCAGCAGCGTAGGTGGCAGTTCGGGAGATACGCAGTATTTT
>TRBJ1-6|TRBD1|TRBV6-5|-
CASSLDRGQNSPLHF
TGTGCCAGTTCCTTGGACAGGGGGCAGAATTCACCCCTCCACTTT
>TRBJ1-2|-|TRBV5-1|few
CASSLDRQGYTF
TGCGCCAGCAGCTTGGACAGACAAGGCTACACCTTC
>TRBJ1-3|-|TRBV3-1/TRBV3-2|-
CASSQDRAGNTIYF
TGTGCCAGCAGCCAAGACAGGGCAGGAAACACCATATATTTT
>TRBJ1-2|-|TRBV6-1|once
CASSETSGLPEGYTF
TGTGCCAGCAGTGAAACTTCGGGACTCCCTGAAGGCTACACCTTC
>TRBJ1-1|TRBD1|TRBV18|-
CASSPPGTVLPEAFF
TGTGCCAGCTCACCACCGGGGACAGTTCTTCCTGAAGCTTTCTTT
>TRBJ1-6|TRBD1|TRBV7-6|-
CASSPSPGTDFPISPLHF
TGTGCCAGCAGCCCCAGTCCCGGGACAGACTTTCCGATCTCACCCCTCCACTTT
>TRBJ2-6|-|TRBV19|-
CASSITSSGANVLTF
TGTGCCAGTAGTATTACGAGCTCTGGGGCCAACGTCCTGACTTTC
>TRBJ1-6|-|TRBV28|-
CASSLQAPNSPLHF
TGTGCCAGCAGTTTACAGGCCCCCAATTCACCCCTCCACTTT
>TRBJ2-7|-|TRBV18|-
CASSPSTEQYF
TGTGCCAGCTCACCATCTACCGAGCAGTACTTC
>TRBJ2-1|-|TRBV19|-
CASSPGQKYNEQFF
TGTGCCAGTAGTCCCGGACAGAAATACAATGAGCAGTTCTTC
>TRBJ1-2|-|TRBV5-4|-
CASSLGQGQGYTF
TGTGCCAGCAGCTTGGGCCAGGGGCAGGGCTACACCTTC
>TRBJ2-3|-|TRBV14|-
CASSQGPGGTQYF
TGTGCCAGCAGCCAGGGTCCCGGGGGTACGCAGTATTTT
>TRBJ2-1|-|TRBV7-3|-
CASSSLPSDSYNEQFF
TGTGCCAGCAGCTCTCTCCCGAGCGACTCCTACAATGAGCAGTTCTTC
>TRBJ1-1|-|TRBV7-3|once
CASSLRWDTEAFF
TGTGCCAGCAGCCTCAGGTGGGACACTGAAGCTTTCTTT
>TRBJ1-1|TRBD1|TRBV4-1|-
CASSQTGDTEAFF
TGCGCCAGCAGCCAGACAGGGGACACTGAAGCTTTCTTT
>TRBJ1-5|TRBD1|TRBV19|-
CASSRGGQGDQPQHF
TGTGCCAGTAGTAGGGGGGGACAGGGGGATCAGCCCCAGCATTTT
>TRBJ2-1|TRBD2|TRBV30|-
CAWRRVAGNEQFF
TGTGCCTGGAGAAGGGTAGCGGGGAATGAGCAGTTCTTC
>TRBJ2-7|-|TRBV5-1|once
CASNGESPYEQYF
TGCGCCAGCAACGGGGAGAGCCCCTACGAGCAGTACTTC
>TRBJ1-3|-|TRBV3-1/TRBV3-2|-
CASSQDIGNTIYF
TGTGCCAGCAGCCAAGATATAGGAAACACCATATATTTT
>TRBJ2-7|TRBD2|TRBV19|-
CATRGEPREQYF
TGTGCCACACGGGGGGAGCCCAGGGAGCAGTACTTC
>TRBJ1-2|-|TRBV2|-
CASSGGQTNYGYTF
TGTGCCAGCAGTGGTGGACAGACGAACTATGGCTACACCTTC
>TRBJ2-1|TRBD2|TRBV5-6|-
CASSFGTSGYNEQFF
TGTGCCAGCAGCTTCGGGACTAGTGGATACAATGAGCAGTTCTTC
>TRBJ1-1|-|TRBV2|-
CATHGRGWNTEAFF
TGTGCCACCCATGGAAGGGGATGGAACACTGAAGCTTTCTTT